What follows are 26 T cell receptor beta chains derived from one specimen sequenced in a study of T cells expressing NK-cell markers. One entry per CDR3 protein, without DNA, is what TCRdb gives after re-calling the 5' RACE reads. The listing records 400,000 to 450,000 distinct CDR3 sequences. Sequencing used blood T cells: a sorted CD56 or NKG2C T cell subset, CD4+ or CD8+ T cells, or bulk PBMC T cells (not recorded which). These TCRs come from a woman aged 18 to 75 in good health.

The V and J genes are TRBV7-2 and TRBJ2-3; TCRdb outputs TRBD1, but without DNA this stays unchecked. The CDR3 runs 15 residues. CDR1 and CDR2 from the germline V gene are SGHTA and FQGNSA. The CDR3 sequence: CASSLAFTGGDTQYF.

This chain connects TRBV20-1 to TRBJ2-1; the D call of TRBD1 rests on TCRdb alone, since no DNA is present to check it. The CDR3 contains 15 residues. Germline assignment: CDR1 DFQATT and CDR2 SNEGSKA (reference sequence). The CDR3 loop reads CSAGKRAVRGNEQFF.

V gene TRBV12-3 or TRBV12-4 combines with J gene TRBJ2-3; absent DNA, TCRdb's TRBD2 call cannot be checked. The CDR3 length is 16 residues. CDR3 amino acids: CASSLGQGLSTDTQYF.

The chain combines TRBV6-2 or TRBV6-3 with TRBJ2-7; the TRBD1 assignment by TCRdb is unverifiable without DNA. From germline, CDR1 is MNHEY and CDR2 SVGEGT. This CDR3 has 17 amino acids. CDR3 residues: CASSYRMLVPLSYEQYF.

The chain uses TRBV6-2 or TRBV6-3 and TRBJ1-5; TCRdb calls TRBD1, which cannot be checked without DNA. CDR3 length: 13 residues. Germline assignment: CDR1 MNHEY and CDR2 SVGEGT. The CDR3 protein is CASSYGQAQPQHF.

This chain connects TRBV7-2 to TRBJ2-2; TCRdb proposes TRBD1, but this gene call is untestable without DNA. Germline V CDR1 and CDR2: SGHTA, FQGNSA. The CDR3 spans 16 residues. The CDR3 region is CASSPRDTTNTGELFF.

V and J are TRBV20-1 and TRBJ1-5; TCRdb gives TRBD1 as the D gene, but with no DNA this cannot be confirmed. The germline V gene encodes CDR1 DFQATT and CDR2 SNEGSKA (reference sequence). This CDR3 is built from 14 residues. The CDR3 region is CSAGQGMTAQPQHF.

The chain recombines TRBV7-9 with TRBJ2-7. Germline V gives CDR1 SEHNR, CDR2 FQNEAQ (reference sequence). This CDR3 is built from 13 residues. The CDR3 loop reads CASSFPNSYEQYF.

V gene TRBV5-6 combines with J gene TRBJ2-4. Germline lookup yields CDR1 SGHDT and CDR2 YYEEEE. The CDR3 has 14 amino acids. The CDR3 loop is CASSPGLAKNIQYF.

V and J are TRBV20-1 and TRBJ2-1; TCRdb gives TRBD2 as the D gene, but with no DNA this cannot be confirmed. The CDR3 spans 13 residues. The germline gives CDR1 DFQATT, CDR2 SNEGSKA (reference sequence). The CDR3 sequence: CSAILAEYNEQFF.

The V gene is TRBV12-3 or TRBV12-4, the J gene TRBJ1-1. This CDR3 spans 13 amino acids. The CDR3 sequence is CASKRRENTEAFF.

This rearrangement joins TRBV7-2 to TRBJ1-3; TCRdb designates TRBD1, a call that cannot be tested without DNA. CDR1 and CDR2 (germline): SGHTA, FQGNSA. The CDR3 has 12 residues. The CDR3 sequence: CASSVQGSTIYF.

The chain is built from TRBV5-6 and TRBJ2-7; lacking DNA, the TRBD1 call made by TCRdb goes unchecked. Germline CDR1 is SGHDT and CDR2 is YYEEEE. The CDR3 is 16 amino acids. The CDR3 spells CASSIGQGANSYEQYF.

The V call is TRBV9, the J call TRBJ2-7; the D call from TCRdb, TRBD1, cannot be confirmed without DNA. Germline V gene data show CDR1 as SGDLS and CDR2 as YYNGEE. CDR3 size: 14 residues. The CDR3 reads CASSVDPHSYEQYF.

V usage is TRBV4-2 and J usage is TRBJ2-5; TCRdb's D call, TRBD2, is unchecked because there is no DNA. Per the germline V gene, CDR1 is LGHNA and CDR2 is YNFKEQ. The CDR3 is 14 amino acids. The chain's CDR3 is CASRHSGREETQYF.

The rearrangement links TRBV6-1 to TRBJ2-5; TCRdb's assignment of TRBD2 cannot be checked, as there is no DNA. CDR1 MNHNS and CDR2 SASEGT come from the germline V gene. This CDR3 comprises 14 residues. The CDR3 sequence: CASGPEDPPETQYF.

The rearrangement links TRBV7-3 to TRBJ2-1; TCRdb's D gene call, TRBD2, goes unchecked for lack of DNA. Looked up from germline, CDR1 is SGHTA and CDR2 is FQGTGA. The CDR3 has 15 residues. This chain's CDR3 is CASSPRGGDYNEQFF.

The chain uses TRBV4-1 and TRBJ1-4; as DNA is missing, the TRBD1 call by TCRdb cannot be tested. The CDR3 totals 16 residues. The germline V gene has CDR1 MGHRA and CDR2 YSYEKL. CDR3 in amino acids: CASSQERGMVNEKLFF.

The CDR3 spells CSAAGQVNTEAFF. The chain is built from TRBV29-1 and TRBJ1-1; TCRdb gives TRBD1 as the D gene, but with no DNA this cannot be confirmed. Germline V gene data show CDR1 as SQVTM and CDR2 as ANQGSEA. The CDR3 has 13 amino acids.

The rearrangement links TRBV6-1 to TRBJ2-1; with no DNA, the TCRdb D assignment of TRBD2 cannot be verified. This CDR3 has 15 residues. Germline V gene data show CDR1 as MNHNS and CDR2 as SASEGT. CDR3 sequence: CASSPLAGISYEQFF.

The CDR3 loop reads CASSYSSLAGGRRDTQYF. The chain employs TRBV6-5 and TRBJ2-3; without DNA, the TCRdb call of TRBD2 cannot be checked. CDR3 size: 18 residues. Germline V gene lookup returns CDR1 MNHEY and CDR2 SVGAGI.

The chain recombines TRBV24-1 with TRBJ2-1; TCRdb proposes TRBD2, but this gene call is untestable without DNA. The CDR3 covers 16 residues. The germline V gene encodes CDR1 KGHDR and CDR2 SFDVKD. CDR3: CATSDRGLAGGNEQFF.

The chain joins TRBV12-3 or TRBV12-4 to TRBJ1-6; the TRBD1 assignment by TCRdb is unverifiable without DNA. This CDR3 contains 14 residues. The CDR3 here is CASSLRQTDSPLHF.

CDR3: CASSLMGTGGRELFF. The chain uses TRBV14 and TRBJ2-2; lacking DNA, the TRBD1 call made by TCRdb goes unchecked. The CDR3 is made up of 15 amino acids. The germline CDR1 and CDR2 sequences are SGHDN and FVKESK.

The chain has TRBV27 and TRBJ1-4; TCRdb's D call, TRBD1, is unchecked because there is no DNA. Germline V gene sequence: CDR1 MNHEY, CDR2 SMNVEV (reference sequence). There are 14 residues in the CDR3. The CDR3 sequence is CASSLAGGVEKLFF.

The J gene is TRBJ1-1, the V gene TRBV6-5; TCRdb indicates TRBD1, and absent DNA this call remains unverified. The CDR3 extends over 18 amino acids. From germline, CDR1 is MNHEY and CDR2 SVGAGI. The CDR3: CASSYGTGFGKMNTEAFF.